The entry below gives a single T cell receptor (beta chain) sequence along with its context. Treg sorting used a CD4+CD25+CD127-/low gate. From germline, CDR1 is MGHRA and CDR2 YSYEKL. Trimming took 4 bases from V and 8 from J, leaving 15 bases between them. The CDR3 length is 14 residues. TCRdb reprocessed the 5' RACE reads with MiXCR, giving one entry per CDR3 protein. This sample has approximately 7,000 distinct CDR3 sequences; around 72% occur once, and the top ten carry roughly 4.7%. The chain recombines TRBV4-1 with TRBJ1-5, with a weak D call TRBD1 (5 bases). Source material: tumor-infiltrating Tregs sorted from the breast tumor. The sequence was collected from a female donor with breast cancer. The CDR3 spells CASSRAQGYEPQHF. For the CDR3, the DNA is TGCGCCAGCAGCCGCGCCCAGGGTTATGAGCCCCAGCATTTT.